The present T cell receptor beta chain was sequenced within a study of PD-L1 blockade in urothelial cancer. Across the whole study: When patients started atezolizumab around 2014, it was given at 1,200 mg intravenously every 3 weeks.

Study-wide points: Durable-benefit patients showed greater tumor-associated blood clone expansion at 3 weeks.

Note on this clone: As yet, its antigen is unknown.

Sequencing was performed with immunoSEQ multiplex PCR; in TCRdb, only in-frame clones are kept and a portion is missing. The data contain fewer than 85,000 clones, roughly 90% of them singletons. The time point here: peripheral blood 6 weeks after treatment start. The CDR3 is 16 amino acids. V lost 3 bases and J lost 3, with 18 bases in between. Per the germline V gene, CDR1 is SGHDN and CDR2 is FVKESK. This clonotype originated in a man aged 60-69 years with urothelial cancer. The sequences come from PBMCs, collected around atezolizumab (anti-PD-L1) treatment. This chain uses TRBV14 with TRBJ2-7; no definite D call. The CDR3 nucleotides read TGTGCCAGCAGCCATAGGCACCCCTCTCCGGGCTACGAGCAGTACTTC. Encoded protein: CASSHRHPSPGYEQYF.